The clone carrying this TCR beta chain was seen a single time. Antigen: not known. The data derive from a study of CD8+ T cells in alopecia areata. V dropped 6 bases and J dropped 5; count of bases not matched to a gene: 3. CDR3 length equals 14 residues. Germline CDR1 reads MNHEY; CDR2 reads SVGAGI. Study outcomes and limitations: Relative to normal scalp, lesional scalp, especially alopecia totalis/universalis, showed higher clonality.

As the sequencing template, cDNA was produced by extracting RNA and reverse transcribing it. Assay used: immunoSEQ multiplex PCR; TCRdb lists only in-frame clones, some missing. The data show approximately 99,000 clones, 55% to 60% seen once. Punch biopsies of lesional scalp, plus peripheral blood, were taken from alopecia areata patients. The sequenced material came from NKG2D-low CD8+ T cells sorted from blood. This TCR derives from a human donor with alopecia areata. The rearrangement links TRBV6-5 to TRBJ2-1, with 11 bases identical to TRBD2. Here the CDR3 reads CASSLAGGNNEQFF. In DNA, the CDR3 is TGTGCCAGCAGCCTAGCGGGAGGTAACAATGAGCAGTTCTTC.